This T cell receptor beta chain appears in the sequencing data of a study of T cells in Graves' hyperthyroidism and ophthalmopathy. The blood specimen was taken at initial hyperthyroidism diagnosis, before any ophthalmopathy symptoms. This clonotype was seen ten or more times. Amplified TCR beta CDR3 regions derived from RNA transcripts. The HTBI set primed first-round TCR CDR3 RT-PCR. One entry per CDR3 protein, called by TCRdb with MiXCR from the multiplex PCR reads. The table has more than 250,000 distinct CDR3 sequences, 13% to 15% seen once; the top ten hold around 31%. The TCR comes from a woman aged 45 to 65 with Graves' hyperthyroidism that later progressed to Graves' ophthalmopathy. The sample taken for sequencing was blood.

In DNA form, the CDR3 reads TGCGCCAGCAGCGTTAGCGGGAGTATGTACGAGCAGTACTTC. Protein: CASSVSGSMYEQYF. The chain couples TRBV5-1 to TRBJ2-7; 9 positions agree with TRBD2. Losses at the gene ends were 4 bases for V and 4 bases for J; bases not matched to a gene: 6. Germline CDR1 reads SGHRS; CDR2 reads YFSETQ. This CDR3 has 14 residues.